This T cell receptor beta chain is from a study of technical replicates of blood from a few donors. Profiled with immunoSEQ multiplex PCR; TCRdb holds only in-frame clones, not every one. The repertoire holds some 71,000 clones, with 95% to 98% as singletons. Germline CDR1 is MNHEY and CDR2 is SVGAGI. This CDR3 has 14 residues. Trimming left V 6 bases short and J 2 bases short, with 13 bases between. The chain is built from TRBV6-5 and TRBJ1-2; a possible D gene is TRBD1 (6 bases). What was sequenced was T cells isolated from PBMCs. This TCR derives from a human donor in good health. In nucleotides, the CDR3 is TGTGCCAGCAGGGAGACAGGCCTAAACTATGGCTACACCTTC. This codes for CASRETGLNYGYTF.